This record looks at one T cell receptor (beta chain) sequence and its context. Its target is unknown. The data belong to a study of T cell responses to AZD1222 COVID-19 vaccine. The germline V and J ends were trimmed by 3 bases and 0 bases, with 12 bases remaining between them. The germline V gene has CDR1 LNHDA and CDR2 SQIVND (reference sequence). This CDR3 is built from 17 residues. Sequencing was performed with immunoSEQ multiplex PCR; in TCRdb, only in-frame clones are kept and a portion is missing. The sample has 120,000 to 150,000 clones; roughly 86% are singletons. Study-wide results and limits: Nearly half of spike-specific TCRs reportedly target unmutated variant regions.

The sequence came from an adult who received the MenACWY meningococcal vaccine as a control. Sequences were derived from peripheral blood, sampled 28 days after the second dose of the MenACWY control vaccine. The V gene is TRBV19, the J gene TRBJ2-6; D possibly uses TRBD1 or TRBD2 (5 bases each). The CDR3 DNA reads TGTGCCAGTAGTATGGGACCTTTGGGCTCTGGGGCCAACGTCCTGACTTTC. As protein: CASSMGPLGSGANVLTF.